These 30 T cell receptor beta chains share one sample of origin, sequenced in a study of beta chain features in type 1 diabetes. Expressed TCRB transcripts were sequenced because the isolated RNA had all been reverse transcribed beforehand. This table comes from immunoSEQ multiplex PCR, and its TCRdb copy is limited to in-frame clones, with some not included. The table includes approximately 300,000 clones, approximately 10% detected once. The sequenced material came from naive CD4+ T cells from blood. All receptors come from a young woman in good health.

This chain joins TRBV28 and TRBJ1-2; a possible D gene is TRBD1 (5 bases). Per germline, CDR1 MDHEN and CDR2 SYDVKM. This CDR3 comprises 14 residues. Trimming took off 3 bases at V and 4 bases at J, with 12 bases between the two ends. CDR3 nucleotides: TGTGCCAGCAGTTTGCTGCAGGGAGGCTATGGCTACACCTTC. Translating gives CASSLLQGGYGYTF.

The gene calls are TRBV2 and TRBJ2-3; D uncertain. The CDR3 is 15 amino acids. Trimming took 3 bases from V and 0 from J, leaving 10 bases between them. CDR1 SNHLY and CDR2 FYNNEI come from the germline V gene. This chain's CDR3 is CASSDELLSTDTQYF. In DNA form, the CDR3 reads TGTGCCAGCAGTGACGAACTGCTTAGCACAGATACGCAGTATTTT.

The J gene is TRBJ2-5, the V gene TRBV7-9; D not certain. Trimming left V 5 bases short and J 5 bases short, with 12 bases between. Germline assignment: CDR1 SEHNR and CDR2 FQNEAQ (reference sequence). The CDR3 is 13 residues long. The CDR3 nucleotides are TGTGCCAGCAGCCCATCCGTAGTGGAGACCCAGTACTTC. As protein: CASSPSVVETQYF. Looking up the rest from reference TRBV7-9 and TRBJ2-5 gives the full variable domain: DTGVSQNPRHKITKRGQNVTFRCDPISEHNRLYWYRQTLGQGPEFLTYFQNEAQLEKSRLLSDRFSAERPKGSFSTLEIQRTEQGDSAMYLCASSPSVVETQYFGPGTRLLVL.

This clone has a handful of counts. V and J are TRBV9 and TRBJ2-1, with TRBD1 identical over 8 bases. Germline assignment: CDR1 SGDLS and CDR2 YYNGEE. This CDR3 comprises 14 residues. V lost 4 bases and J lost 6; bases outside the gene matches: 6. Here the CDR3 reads CASSPRTGLNEQFF. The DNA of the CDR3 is TGTGCCAGCAGCCCCCGGACAGGGCTCAATGAGCAGTTCTTC.

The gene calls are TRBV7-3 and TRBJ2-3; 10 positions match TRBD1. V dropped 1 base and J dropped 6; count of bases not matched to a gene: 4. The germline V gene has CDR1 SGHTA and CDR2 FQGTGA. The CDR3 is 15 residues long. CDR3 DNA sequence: TGTGCCAGCAGCTTAATCGGGACAGGGGCGGATACGCAGTATTTT. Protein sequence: CASSLIGTGADTQYF. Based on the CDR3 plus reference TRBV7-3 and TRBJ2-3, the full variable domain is GAGVSQTPSNKVTEKGKYVELRCDPISGHTALYWYRQSLGQGPEFLIYFQGTGAADDSGLPNDRFFAVRPEGSVSTLKIQRTERGDSAVYLCASSLIGTGADTQYFGPGTRLTVL.

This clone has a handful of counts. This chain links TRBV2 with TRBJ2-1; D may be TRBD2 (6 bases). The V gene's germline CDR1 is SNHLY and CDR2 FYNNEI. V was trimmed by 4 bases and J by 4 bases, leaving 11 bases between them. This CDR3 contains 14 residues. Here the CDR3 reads CASSGDGRYNEQFF. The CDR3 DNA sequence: TGTGCCAGCAGTGGCGACGGGAGATACAATGAGCAGTTCTTC.

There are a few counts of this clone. The CDR3 region is CASSSQGLNTGELFF. The CDR3 DNA follows: TGTGCCAGCAGCTCGCAGGGGCTGAACACCGGGGAGCTGTTTTTT. This chain uses TRBV7-8 with TRBJ2-2, with a weak D call TRBD1 (6 bases). Per the germline V gene, CDR1 is SGHVS and CDR2 is FQNEAQ. Deletions cut 4 bases from V and 1 base from J, with 10 bases between. This CDR3 contains 15 residues.

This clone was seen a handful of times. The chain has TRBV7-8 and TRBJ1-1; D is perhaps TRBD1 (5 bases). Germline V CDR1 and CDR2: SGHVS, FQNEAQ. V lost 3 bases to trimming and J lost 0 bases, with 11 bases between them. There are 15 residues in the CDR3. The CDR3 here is CASSFSRGMNTEAFF. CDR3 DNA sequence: TGTGCCAGCAGCTTTTCAAGGGGTATGAACACTGAAGCTTTCTTT.

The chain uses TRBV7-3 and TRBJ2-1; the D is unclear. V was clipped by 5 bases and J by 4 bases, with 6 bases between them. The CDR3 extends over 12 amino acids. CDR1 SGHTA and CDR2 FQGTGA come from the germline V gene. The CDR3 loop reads CASSQNYNEQFF. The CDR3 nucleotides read TGTGCCAGCAGCCAAAATTACAATGAGCAGTTCTTC.

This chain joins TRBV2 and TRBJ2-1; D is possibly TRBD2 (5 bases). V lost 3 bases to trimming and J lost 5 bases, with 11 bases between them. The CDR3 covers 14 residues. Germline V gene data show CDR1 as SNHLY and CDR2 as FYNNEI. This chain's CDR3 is CASSEGSWDNEQFF. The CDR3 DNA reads TGTGCCAGCAGTGAGGGGAGTTGGGACAATGAGCAGTTCTTC.

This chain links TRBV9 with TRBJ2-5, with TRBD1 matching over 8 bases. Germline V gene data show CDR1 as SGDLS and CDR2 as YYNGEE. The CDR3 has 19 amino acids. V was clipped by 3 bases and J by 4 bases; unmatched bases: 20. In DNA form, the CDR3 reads TGTGCCAGCAGCGCCGTACCTGGGGCAGGGGGCCAGAGGAGAGAGACCCAGTACTTC. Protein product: CASSAVPGAGGQRRETQYF. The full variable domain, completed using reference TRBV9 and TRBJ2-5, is DSGVTQTPKHLITATGQRVTLRCSPRSGDLSVYWYQQSLDQGLQFLIQYYNGEERAKGNILERFSAQQFPDLHSELNLSSLELGDSALYFCASSAVPGAGGQRRETQYFGPGTRLLVL.

The CDR3 is CAIGQGKANTEAFF. The CDR3 region has the DNA TGTGCCATCGGACAGGGAAAGGCGAACACTGAAGCTTTCTTT. V and J are TRBV10-3 and TRBJ1-1; 8 bases map to TRBD1. The V gene's germline CDR1 is ENHRY and CDR2 SYGVKD. The ends lost 8 bases at V and 1 base at J; junction bases unmatched: 6. The CDR3 is 14 residues long.

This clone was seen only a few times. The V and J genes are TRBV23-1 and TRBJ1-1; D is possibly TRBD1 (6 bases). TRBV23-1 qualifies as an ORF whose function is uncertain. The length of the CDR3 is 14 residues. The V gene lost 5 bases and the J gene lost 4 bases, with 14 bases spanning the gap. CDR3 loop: CASSSDSAGTEAFF. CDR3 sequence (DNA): TGCGCCAGCAGTTCGGACAGTGCGGGCACTGAAGCTTTCTTT.

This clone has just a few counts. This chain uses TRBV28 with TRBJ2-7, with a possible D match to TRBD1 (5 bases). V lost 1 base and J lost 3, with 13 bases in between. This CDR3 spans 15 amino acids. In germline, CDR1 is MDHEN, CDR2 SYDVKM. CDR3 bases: TGTGCCAGCAGTTTATCCGCAGGGTCCGTCTACGAGCAGTACTTC. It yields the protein CASSLSAGSVYEQYF.

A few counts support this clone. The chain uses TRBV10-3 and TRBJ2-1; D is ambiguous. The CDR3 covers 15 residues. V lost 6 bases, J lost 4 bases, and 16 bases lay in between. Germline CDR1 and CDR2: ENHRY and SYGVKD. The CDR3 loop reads CAISHGLEDYNEQFF. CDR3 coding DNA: TGTGCCATCAGCCACGGCCTAGAAGATTACAATGAGCAGTTCTTC.

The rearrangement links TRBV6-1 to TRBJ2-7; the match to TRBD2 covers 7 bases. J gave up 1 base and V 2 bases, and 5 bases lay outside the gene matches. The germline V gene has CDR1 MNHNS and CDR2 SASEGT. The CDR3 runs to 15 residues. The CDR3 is CASSELAGVSYEQYF. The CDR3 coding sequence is TGTGCCAGCAGTGAATTGGCGGGAGTATCCTACGAGCAGTACTTC.

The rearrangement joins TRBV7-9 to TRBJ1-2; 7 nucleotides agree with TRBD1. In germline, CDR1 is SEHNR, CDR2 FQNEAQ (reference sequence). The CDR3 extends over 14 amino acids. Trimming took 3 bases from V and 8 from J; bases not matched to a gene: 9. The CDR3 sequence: CASSFKRQGDGYTF. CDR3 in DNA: TGTGCCAGCAGCTTCAAAAGACAGGGTGACGGCTACACCTTC.

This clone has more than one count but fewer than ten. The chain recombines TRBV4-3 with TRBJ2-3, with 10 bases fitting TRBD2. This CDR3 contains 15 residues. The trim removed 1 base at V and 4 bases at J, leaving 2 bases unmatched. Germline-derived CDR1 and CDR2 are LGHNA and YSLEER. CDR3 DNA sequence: TGCGCCAGCAGCCAAGCAGCGGGAGGGTCAGATACGCAGTATTTT. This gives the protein CASSQAAGGSDTQYF.

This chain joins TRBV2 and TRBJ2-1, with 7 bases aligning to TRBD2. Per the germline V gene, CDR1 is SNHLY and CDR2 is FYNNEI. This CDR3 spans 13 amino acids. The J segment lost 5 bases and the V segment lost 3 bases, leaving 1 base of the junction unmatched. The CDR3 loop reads CASSEGRDNEQFF. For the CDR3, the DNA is TGTGCCAGCAGTGAGGGGAGGGACAATGAGCAGTTCTTC.

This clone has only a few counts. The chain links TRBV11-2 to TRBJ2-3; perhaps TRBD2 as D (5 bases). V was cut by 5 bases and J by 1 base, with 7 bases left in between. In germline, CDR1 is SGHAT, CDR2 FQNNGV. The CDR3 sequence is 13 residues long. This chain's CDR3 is CASSGLGTDTQYF. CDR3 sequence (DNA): TGTGCCAGCAGCGGACTGGGCACAGATACGCAGTATTTT.

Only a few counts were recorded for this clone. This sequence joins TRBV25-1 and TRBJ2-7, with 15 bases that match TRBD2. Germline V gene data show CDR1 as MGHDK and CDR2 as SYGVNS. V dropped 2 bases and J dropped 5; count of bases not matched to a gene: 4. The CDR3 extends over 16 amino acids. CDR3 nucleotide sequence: TGTGCCAGCAGTGAACCGGGGACTAGCGGGAGGAACGAGCAGTACTTC. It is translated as CASSEPGTSGRNEQYF.

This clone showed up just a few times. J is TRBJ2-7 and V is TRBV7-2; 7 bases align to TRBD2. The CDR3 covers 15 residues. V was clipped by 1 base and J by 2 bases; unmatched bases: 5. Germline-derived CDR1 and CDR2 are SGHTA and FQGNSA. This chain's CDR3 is CASSLGQGGPYEQYF. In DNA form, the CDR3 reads TGTGCCAGCAGCTTAGGTCAGGGAGGGCCCTACGAGCAGTACTTC.

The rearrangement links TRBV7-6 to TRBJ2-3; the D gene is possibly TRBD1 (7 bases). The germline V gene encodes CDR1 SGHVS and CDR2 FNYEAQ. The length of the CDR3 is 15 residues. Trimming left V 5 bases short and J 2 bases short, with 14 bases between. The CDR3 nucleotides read TGTGCCAGCAGCCCAGGGGGACTCCTCACAGATACGCAGTATTTT. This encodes CASSPGGLLTDTQYF.

CDR3 in DNA: TGTGCCAGCAGCTTATTCCGGGCGAGGGAAGAAGCTTTCTTT. Amino acid sequence: CASSLFRAREEAFF. This chain joins TRBV7-2 and TRBJ1-1; D unclear. CDR3 size: 14 residues. Germline V gives CDR1 SGHTA, CDR2 FQGNSA. Trimming stripped 2 bases from V and 8 bases from J, with 15 bases between.

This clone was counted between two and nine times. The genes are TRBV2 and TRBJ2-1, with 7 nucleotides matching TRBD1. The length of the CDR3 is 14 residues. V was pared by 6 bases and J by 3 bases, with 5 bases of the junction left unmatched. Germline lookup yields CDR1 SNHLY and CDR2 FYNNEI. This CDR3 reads CASSRWTGYNEQFF. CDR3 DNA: TGTGCCAGCAGCCGCTGGACAGGCTACAATGAGCAGTTCTTC.

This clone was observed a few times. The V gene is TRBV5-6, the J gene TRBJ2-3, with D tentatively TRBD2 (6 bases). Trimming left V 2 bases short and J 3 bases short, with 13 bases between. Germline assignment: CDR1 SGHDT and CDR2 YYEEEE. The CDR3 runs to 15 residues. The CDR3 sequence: CASSFYGRETDTQYF. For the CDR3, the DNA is TGTGCCAGCAGCTTTTACGGGAGAGAGACAGATACGCAGTATTTT.

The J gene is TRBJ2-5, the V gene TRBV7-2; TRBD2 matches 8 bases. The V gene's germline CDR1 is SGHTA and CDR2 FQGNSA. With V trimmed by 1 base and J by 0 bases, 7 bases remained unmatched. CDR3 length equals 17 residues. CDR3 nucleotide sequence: TGTGCCAGCAGCTTAGAGGTTAGCGGGATGTACCAAGAGACCCAGTACTTC. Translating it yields CASSLEVSGMYQETQYF.

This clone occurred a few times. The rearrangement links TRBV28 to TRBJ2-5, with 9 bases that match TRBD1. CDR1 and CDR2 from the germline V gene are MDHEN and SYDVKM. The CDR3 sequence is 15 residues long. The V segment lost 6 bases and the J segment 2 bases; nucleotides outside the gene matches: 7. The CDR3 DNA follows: TGTGCCAGCAGGACAGGGGGATTACCTCAAGAGACCCAGTACTTC. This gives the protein CASRTGGLPQETQYF.

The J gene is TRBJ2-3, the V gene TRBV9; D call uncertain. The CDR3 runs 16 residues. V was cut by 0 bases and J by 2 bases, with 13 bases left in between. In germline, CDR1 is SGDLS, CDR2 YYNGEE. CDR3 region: CASSVVATINTDTQYF. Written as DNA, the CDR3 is TGTGCCAGCAGCGTAGTAGCTACAATTAACACAGATACGCAGTATTTT.

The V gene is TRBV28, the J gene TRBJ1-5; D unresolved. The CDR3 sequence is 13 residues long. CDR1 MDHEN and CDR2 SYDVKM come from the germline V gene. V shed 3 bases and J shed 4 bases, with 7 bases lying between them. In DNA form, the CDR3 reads TGTGCCAGCAGTTTTCGGGAGAATCAGCCCCAGCATTTT. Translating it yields CASSFRENQPQHF.